Listed below are T cell receptor beta chains from one sample, sequenced in a study of cytomegalovirus exposure and HLA in healthy donors. Repertoires were generated with immunoSEQ multiplex PCR, while TCRdb's copy carries only in-frame clones and drops some. The sample yields about 67,000 clones, 80% to 90% seen once. Sample: PBMCs. These receptors were taken from a woman aged 25 to 39 in good health and CMV-seropositive. CDR3s include the opening cysteine and the closing phenylalanine or tryptophan. A D gene is named only where the DNA matches it firmly. Size is omitted from some rows. Given values are once, few, many or a class for expanded clones.

abundance: .; d_gene: TRBD1; j_gene: TRBJ2-3; v_gene: TRBV5-1; CDR3aa: CASKGQGRTDTQYF; CDR3nt: TGCGCCAGCAAAGGACAGGGAAGGACAGATACGCAGTATTTT
abundance: .; d_gene: .; j_gene: TRBJ1-3; v_gene: TRBV6-5; CDR3aa: CASSYEGTSGNTIYF; CDR3nt: TGTGCCAGCAGTTACGAGGGAACCTCTGGAAACACCATATATTTT
abundance: once; d_gene: .; j_gene: TRBJ2-7; v_gene: TRBV30; CDR3aa: CASGGETNYEQYF; CDR3nt: TGTGCCTCGGGGGGCGAAACTAACTACGAGCAGTACTTC
abundance: .; d_gene: TRBD2; j_gene: TRBJ2-2; v_gene: TRBV2; CDR3aa: CASRVSGSHTGELFF; CDR3nt: TGTGCCAGCAGGGTAAGCGGGAGTCACACCGGGGAGCTGTTTTTT
abundance: .; d_gene: TRBD2; j_gene: TRBJ2-1; v_gene: TRBV5-6; CDR3aa: CASSQGLAGARRIF; CDR3nt: TGTGCCAGCAGCCAGGGACTAGCGGGAGCACGGAGGATCTTC
abundance: .; d_gene: TRBD1; j_gene: TRBJ2-3; v_gene: TRBV9; CDR3aa: CASSVVGQGTDTQYF; CDR3nt: TGTGCCAGCAGCGTAGTGGGACAGGGCACAGATACGCAGTATTTT
abundance: .; d_gene: TRBD2; j_gene: TRBJ2-3; v_gene: TRBV5-4; CDR3aa: CASSFRREGADTQYF; CDR3nt: TGTGCCAGCAGCTTTCGGCGGGAGGGGGCAGATACGCAGTATTTT
abundance: .; d_gene: TRBD1; j_gene: TRBJ1-2; v_gene: TRBV7-6; CDR3aa: CASSPRTGRQPNYGYTF; CDR3nt: TGTGCCAGCAGCCCACGGACAGGGCGGCAACCGAACTATGGCTACACCTTC
abundance: .; d_gene: TRBD1; j_gene: TRBJ2-7; v_gene: TRBV6-1; CDR3aa: CASSPGQGVTYEQYF; CDR3nt: TGTGCCAGCAGCCCCGGACAGGGCGTCACCTACGAGCAGTACTTC
abundance: .; d_gene: TRBD2; j_gene: TRBJ2-1; v_gene: TRBV4-1; CDR3aa: CASSQDGAGGTYNEQFF; CDR3nt: TGCGCCAGCAGCCAAGATGGAGCGGGAGGAACCTACAATGAGCAGTTCTTC
abundance: .; d_gene: .; j_gene: TRBJ2-5; v_gene: TRBV21-1; CDR3aa: CASSKLAGGQETQYF; CDR3nt: TGTGCCAGCAGCAAACTAGCGGGAGGGCAAGAGACCCAGTACTTC
abundance: .; d_gene: .; j_gene: TRBJ2-1; v_gene: TRBV6-5; CDR3aa: CASMGDSSYNEQFF; CDR3nt: TGTGCCAGCATGGGCGATAGCTCCTACAATGAGCAGTTCTTC
abundance: .; d_gene: .; j_gene: TRBJ1-1; v_gene: TRBV9; CDR3aa: CASSAQEARNTEAFF; CDR3nt: TGTGCCAGCAGCGCCCAGGAGGCACGGAACACTGAAGCTTTCTTT
abundance: .; d_gene: TRBD1; j_gene: TRBJ1-5; v_gene: TRBV4-2; CDR3aa: CASSPGQDNQPQHF; CDR3nt: TGTGCCAGCAGCCCCGGACAGGACAATCAGCCCCAGCATTTT
abundance: .; d_gene: .; j_gene: TRBJ2-7; v_gene: TRBV7-3; CDR3aa: CASSLRFRGLKYEQYF; CDR3nt: TGTGCCAGCAGCTTAAGATTCCGGGGGTTAAAATACGAGCAGTACTTC
abundance: .; d_gene: TRBD2; j_gene: TRBJ2-7; v_gene: TRBV27; CDR3aa: CASSFGTSGYEQYF; CDR3nt: TGTGCCAGCAGCTTCGGGACTAGCGGCTACGAGCAGTACTTC
abundance: .; d_gene: .; j_gene: TRBJ1-2; v_gene: TRBV7-8; CDR3aa: CASSLGHYYGYTF; CDR3nt: TGTGCCAGCAGCTTGGGCCACTACTATGGCTACACCTTC
abundance: .; d_gene: TRBD1; j_gene: TRBJ2-7; v_gene: TRBV11-2; CDR3aa: CASSWTGRTSYEQYF; CDR3nt: TGTGCCAGCAGCTGGACAGGGCGGACCTCCTACGAGCAGTACTTC
abundance: few; d_gene: TRBD2; j_gene: TRBJ2-3; v_gene: TRBV5-1; CDR3aa: CASSLGLAETTDTQYF; CDR3nt: TGCGCCAGCAGCTTGGGACTAGCGGAGACCACAGATACGCAGTATTTT
abundance: .; d_gene: TRBD1; j_gene: TRBJ2-7; v_gene: TRBV27; CDR3aa: CASSLSLPGQGSGEQYF; CDR3nt: TGTGCCAGCAGTTTATCGCTTCCGGGACAGGGTTCGGGTGAGCAGTACTTC
abundance: .; d_gene: TRBD2; j_gene: TRBJ2-1; v_gene: TRBV25-1; CDR3aa: CASSEFGRNEQFF; CDR3nt: TGTGCCAGCAGTGAATTCGGGAGGAATGAGCAGTTCTTC
abundance: .; d_gene: .; j_gene: TRBJ1-1; v_gene: TRBV6-5; CDR3aa: CASSYPVGQSTEAFF; CDR3nt: TGTGCCAGCAGTTACCCCGTCGGACAGAGCACTGAAGCTTTCTTT
abundance: .; d_gene: .; j_gene: TRBJ2-7; v_gene: TRBV7-2; CDR3aa: CASSRGVGGSYEQYF; CDR3nt: TGTGCCAGCAGCCGAGGGGTGGGGGGTTCCTACGAGCAGTACTTC
abundance: .; d_gene: TRBD1; j_gene: TRBJ1-1; v_gene: TRBV18; CDR3aa: CASCRQGNTEAFF; CDR3nt: TGTGCCAGCTGTCGACAGGGGAACACTGAAGCTTTCTTT
abundance: .; d_gene: TRBD2; j_gene: TRBJ2-7; v_gene: TRBV28; CDR3aa: CASSGRIAGFYYEQYF; CDR3nt: TGTGCCAGCAGTGGCCGCATAGCGGGATTCTACTACGAGCAGTACTTC
abundance: .; d_gene: .; j_gene: TRBJ2-1; v_gene: TRBV5-6; CDR3aa: CASSITSHDEQFF; CDR3nt: TGTGCCAGCAGCATTACCTCACACGATGAGCAGTTCTTC
abundance: .; d_gene: TRBD2; j_gene: TRBJ2-2; v_gene: TRBV23-1; CDR3aa: CASSLTGLAGGFNTGELFF; CDR3nt: TGCGCCAGCAGCCTCACGGGACTAGCGGGAGGATTCAACACCGGGGAGCTGTTTTTT
abundance: .; d_gene: TRBD1; j_gene: TRBJ2-4; v_gene: TRBV7-9; CDR3aa: CASSLVSRDSGNIQYF; CDR3nt: TGTGCCAGCAGCTTAGTCTCCCGGGACAGCGGAAACATTCAGTACTTC
abundance: once; d_gene: .; j_gene: TRBJ1-5; v_gene: TRBV11-2; CDR3aa: CASSTSNQPQHF; CDR3nt: TGTGCCAGCAGCACATCCAATCAGCCCCAGCATTTT
abundance: .; d_gene: TRBD2; j_gene: TRBJ2-7; v_gene: TRBV5-1; CDR3aa: CASQREAGVYREQYF; CDR3nt: TGCGCCAGCCAAAGGGAAGCGGGAGTTTATCGAGAGCAGTACTTC
abundance: once; d_gene: .; j_gene: TRBJ2-2; v_gene: TRBV18; CDR3aa: CASSPAQGGTGELFF; CDR3nt: TGTGCCAGCTCACCTGCGCAGGGGGGCACCGGGGAGCTGTTTTTT
abundance: .; d_gene: .; j_gene: TRBJ1-2; v_gene: TRBV27; CDR3aa: CASSPGGYGYTF; CDR3nt: TGTGCCAGCAGTCCCGGCGGTTATGGCTACACCTTC
abundance: .; d_gene: .; j_gene: TRBJ1-2; v_gene: TRBV14; CDR3aa: CASSKSGSGNTF; CDR3nt: TGTGCCAGCAGTAAGTCAGGCTCCGGGAACACCTTC
abundance: .; d_gene: TRBD1; j_gene: TRBJ2-4; v_gene: TRBV19; CDR3aa: CASSYWDRTSKNIQYF; CDR3nt: TGTGCCAGTAGTTATTGGGACAGGACTTCCAAAAACATTCAGTACTTC
abundance: .; d_gene: TRBD2; j_gene: TRBJ2-1; v_gene: TRBV6-5; CDR3aa: CASSYSAGAYEQFF; CDR3nt: TGTGCCAGCAGTTACTCGGCGGGAGCGTATGAGCAGTTCTTC
abundance: .; d_gene: .; j_gene: TRBJ1-3; v_gene: TRBV5-4; CDR3aa: CASSFHSGRVSGNTIYF; CDR3nt: TGTGCCAGCAGCTTTCATTCGGGCAGGGTATCTGGAAACACCATATATTTT
abundance: .; d_gene: .; j_gene: TRBJ1-2; v_gene: TRBV11-2; CDR3aa: CASSIRNYGYTF; CDR3nt: TGTGCCAGCAGCATCCGTAACTATGGCTACACCTTC
abundance: .; d_gene: .; j_gene: TRBJ2-6; v_gene: TRBV6-5; CDR3aa: CASRHGHSGANVLTF; CDR3nt: TGTGCCAGCAGGCATGGACATTCTGGGGCCAACGTCCTGACTTTC
abundance: .; d_gene: .; j_gene: TRBJ1-4; v_gene: TRBV5-1; CDR3aa: CASSLQYRDINEKLFF; CDR3nt: TGCGCCAGCAGCCTTCAATACAGGGACATTAATGAAAAACTGTTTTTT
abundance: .; d_gene: .; j_gene: TRBJ2-2; v_gene: TRBV6-5; CDR3aa: CASSVRETGELFF; CDR3nt: TGTGCCAGCAGTGTGAGAGAGACCGGGGAGCTGTTTTTT
abundance: .; d_gene: TRBD2; j_gene: TRBJ2-5; v_gene: TRBV5-4; CDR3aa: CASSFMAGGQETQYF; CDR3nt: TGTGCCAGCAGCTTTATGGCGGGGGGACAAGAGACCCAGTACTTC
abundance: .; d_gene: TRBD1; j_gene: TRBJ1-2; v_gene: TRBV5-1; CDR3aa: CASSTGQALDGYTF; CDR3nt: TGCGCCAGCAGCACGGGACAGGCCCTTGATGGCTACACCTTC
abundance: .; d_gene: .; j_gene: TRBJ2-1; v_gene: TRBV2; CDR3aa: CASSSVSGYNEQFF; CDR3nt: TGTGCCAGCAGTTCGGTTAGCGGTTACAATGAGCAGTTCTTC
abundance: .; d_gene: TRBD1; j_gene: TRBJ2-2; v_gene: TRBV11-2; CDR3aa: CASSLRGRTGYTGELFF; CDR3nt: TGTGCCAGCAGCCTCAGGGGGAGGACAGGGTATACCGGGGAGCTGTTTTTT
abundance: .; d_gene: .; j_gene: TRBJ1-1; v_gene: TRBV5-1; CDR3aa: CASRRGTGFTEAFF; CDR3nt: TGCGCCAGCAGACGAGGAACAGGGTTTACTGAAGCTTTCTTT
abundance: .; d_gene: .; j_gene: TRBJ2-5; v_gene: TRBV5-1; CDR3aa: CASSLATGETQYF; CDR3nt: TGCGCCAGCAGCTTGGCCACCGGAGAGACCCAGTACTTC
abundance: .; d_gene: TRBD2; j_gene: TRBJ2-1; v_gene: TRBV9; CDR3aa: CASSVALLAGGNDEQFF; CDR3nt: TGTGCCAGCAGCGTCGCCTTACTAGCGGGAGGGAATGATGAGCAGTTCTTC
abundance: .; d_gene: TRBD1; j_gene: TRBJ1-1; v_gene: TRBV28; CDR3aa: CASSSGGTGRTEAFF; CDR3nt: TGTGCCAGCAGTTCGGGCGGGACAGGGAGGACTGAAGCTTTCTTT
abundance: .; d_gene: .; j_gene: TRBJ2-5; v_gene: TRBV7-9; CDR3aa: CASSLVAGGETQYF; CDR3nt: TGTGCCAGCAGCTTAGTCGCAGGTGGAGAGACCCAGTACTTC
abundance: .; d_gene: .; j_gene: TRBJ1-5; v_gene: TRBV16; CDR3aa: CASTFGGDQPQHF; CDR3nt: TGTGCCAGCACCTTCGGAGGCGATCAGCCCCAGCATTTT
abundance: once; d_gene: .; j_gene: TRBJ1-4; v_gene: TRBV15; CDR3aa: CATSRDLDSPGVLFF; CDR3nt: TGTGCCACCAGCAGAGATCTCGACAGTCCGGGTGTTCTGTTTTTT
abundance: .; d_gene: TRBD2; j_gene: TRBJ2-2; v_gene: TRBV29-1; CDR3aa: CSVALREGLYAGELFF; CDR3nt: TGCAGCGTTGCTTTGCGGGAGGGCCTTTACGCCGGGGAGCTGTTTTTT
abundance: .; d_gene: .; j_gene: TRBJ1-1; v_gene: TRBV12-5; CDR3aa: CASGRNTEAFF; CDR3nt: TGTGCTAGTGGCAGAAACACTGAAGCTTTCTTT
abundance: .; d_gene: .; j_gene: TRBJ2-2; v_gene: TRBV28; CDR3aa: CASSFLTVNTGELFF; CDR3nt: TGTGCCAGCAGTTTTTTGACAGTGAACACCGGGGAGCTGTTTTTT